What follows are 3 T cell receptor beta chains derived from one specimen sequenced in a study of blood T cells in healthy people across ages. Using a J-beta primer mix together with a sample-barcoded 5' primer, a second PCR was run for roughly 7 to 11 cycles. A single record per CDR3 protein comes from TCRdb applying MiXCR to the 5' RACE reads. The sample lists some 1,800,000 distinct CDR3 sequences, approximately 39% occurring once. The sequenced material came from blood. The receptors were sampled from a human donor in good health.

The chain links TRBV10-3 to TRBJ1-2; TRBD1 matches at 12 bases. The CDR3 is 15 amino acids. Unmatched junction bases numbered 7, after V lost 8 bases and J lost 3 bases. Germline V gene lookup returns CDR1 ENHRY and CDR2 SYGVKD. In nucleotides, the CDR3 is TGTGCCATCCGGGACAGGGGGCGCGTCGACTATGGCTACACCTTC. Its translation: CAIRDRGRVDYGYTF.

The rearrangement joins TRBV6-5 to TRBJ2-7, with 7 bases that match TRBD1. This CDR3 contains 14 residues. V shed 6 bases and J 4 bases; nucleotides not matched to a gene: 9. Per germline, CDR1 MNHEY and CDR2 SVGAGI. The CDR3 spells CASRCTGAQYEQYF. The CDR3 nucleotides read TGTGCCAGCAGATGCACAGGGGCCCAATACGAGCAGTACTTC.

This clonotype was picked up a small number of times. The chain links TRBV7-2 to TRBJ2-4; TRBD1 aligns across 9 bases. Germline loops: CDR1 SGHTA, CDR2 FQGNSA. CDR3 length equals 16 residues. V lost 5 bases, J lost 0 bases, and 5 bases stayed unmatched. The CDR3: CASSPGTGRAKNIQYF. In DNA form, the CDR3 reads TGTGCCAGCAGCCCCGGGACAGGGAGAGCCAAAAACATTCAGTACTTC.